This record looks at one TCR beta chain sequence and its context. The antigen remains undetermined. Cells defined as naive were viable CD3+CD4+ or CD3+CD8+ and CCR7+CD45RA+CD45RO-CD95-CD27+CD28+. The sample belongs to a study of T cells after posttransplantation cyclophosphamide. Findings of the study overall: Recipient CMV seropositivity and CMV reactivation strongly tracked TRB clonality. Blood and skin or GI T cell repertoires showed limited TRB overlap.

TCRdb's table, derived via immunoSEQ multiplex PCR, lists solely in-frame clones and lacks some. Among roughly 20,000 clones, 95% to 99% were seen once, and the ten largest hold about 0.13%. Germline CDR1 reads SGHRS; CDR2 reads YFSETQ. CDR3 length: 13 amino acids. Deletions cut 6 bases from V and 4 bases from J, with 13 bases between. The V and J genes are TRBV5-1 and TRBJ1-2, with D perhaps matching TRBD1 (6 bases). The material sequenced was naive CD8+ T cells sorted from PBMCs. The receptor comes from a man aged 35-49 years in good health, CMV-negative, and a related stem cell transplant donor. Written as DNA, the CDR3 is TGCGCCAGCATGGAGGCACAGGGCTATGGCTACACCTTC. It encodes CASMEAQGYGYTF.